These 27 T cell receptor beta chains came from one sample sequenced in a study of glioma-infiltrating T cells after dendritic cell vaccination. Clones were read by immunoSEQ multiplex PCR, and TCRdb kept only the in-frame ones, dropping some. Altogether 75,000 to 100,000 clones are present, about 80% being singletons, with the ten largest covering nearly 6%. This specimen was blood, taken before dendritic cell vaccination. The receptors were sampled from a human donor with glioblastoma.

V usage is TRBV5-1 and J usage is TRBJ2-7; TRBD1 agrees at 7 bases. Germline CDR1 SGHRS, CDR2 YFSETQ. With 3 bases clipped from V and 0 bases from J, the junction kept 6 bases outside the gene matches. The CDR3 covers 15 residues. CDR3 nucleotide sequence: TGCGCCAGCAGCTACGGACAGGTGAGCTCCTACGAGCAGTACTTC. This encodes CASSYGQVSSYEQYF. Full variable domain (remainder filled in from reference TRBV5-1 and TRBJ2-7): KAGVTQTPRYLIKTRGQQVTLSCSPISGHRSVSWYQQTPGQGLQFLFEYFSETQRNKGNFPGRFSGRQFSNSRSEMNVSTLELGDSALYLCASSYGQVSSYEQYFGPGTRLTVT.

The V and J genes are TRBV19 and TRBJ2-5, with D possibly matching TRBD2 (6 bases). The germline V gene encodes CDR1 LNHDA and CDR2 SQIVND (reference sequence). V gave up 0 bases and J gave up 8 bases, with 7 bases separating them. CDR3 length: 12 amino acids. This CDR3 is CASSIEGTTQYF. Written as DNA, the CDR3 is TGTGCCAGTAGTATAGAGGGGACTACCCAGTACTTC.

V gene TRBV5-1 combines with J gene TRBJ1-6; possible D gene TRBD1, 5 bases. Germline-derived CDR1 and CDR2 are SGHRS and YFSETQ. With 3 bases removed from V and 8 bases from J, the gap between germline ends came to 9 bases. This CDR3 spans 13 amino acids. In DNA, the CDR3 is TGCGCCAGCAGCTCGGAGACAGATTCACCCCTCCACTTT. Translation gives CASSSETDSPLHF.

V is TRBV14 and J is TRBJ2-1, with TRBD2 matching over 7 bases. Trimming removed 2 bases from V and 2 bases from J; junction bases left unmatched: 12. Germline V lookup: CDR1 SGHDN, CDR2 FVKESK. The CDR3 covers 18 residues. The CDR3 here is CASSQTTFAGVTYNEQFF. The CDR3 coding sequence is TGTGCCAGCAGCCAAACCACTTTCGCGGGGGTCACCTACAATGAGCAGTTCTTC.

This clone was counted a few times. The V and J genes are TRBV6-6 and TRBJ1-1; D not certain. CDR3 length: 14 residues. Germline V gene data show CDR1 as MNHNY and CDR2 as SVGAGI (reference sequence). Trimming removed 7 bases at V and 2 bases at J, with 14 bases between. Here the CDR3 DNA reads TGTGCCAGCAATTTCCAGGAGGTAAACACTGAAGCTTTCTTT. Protein sequence: CASNFQEVNTEAFF.

This rearrangement joins TRBV27 to TRBJ2-7; 8 bases map to TRBD2. Germline CDR1 reads MNHEY; CDR2 reads SMNVEV (reference sequence). This CDR3 comprises 14 residues. Germline trimming cut 4 bases from V and 4 bases from J; bases unmatched to any gene: 6. CDR3 bases: TGTGCCAGCAGTTCCGTAGCGGGAACTTACGAGCAGTACTTC. It encodes CASSSVAGTYEQYF.

V gene TRBV5-1 combines with J gene TRBJ1-2; no clear D gene. CDR1 is SGHRS, CDR2 YFSETQ, per germline. CDR3 size: 13 residues. V was shortened by 1 base and J by 7 bases, with 11 bases between the two germline ends. CDR3 DNA: TGCGCCAGCAGCTTGTCGCAGTTCCGTGGCTACACCTTC. Translated: CASSLSQFRGYTF.

The V call is TRBV6-5, the J call TRBJ1-2, with TRBD1 matching 7 bases. The CDR3 runs to 13 residues. The trim removed 2 bases at V and 7 bases at J, leaving 4 bases unmatched. The germline V gene has CDR1 MNHEY and CDR2 SVGAGI. The CDR3 spells CASSYRQGGGYTF. Here the CDR3 DNA reads TGTGCCAGCAGTTACCGACAGGGAGGTGGCTACACCTTC.

CDR3 bases: TGTGCCAGCCGACTTCTCGGGGGCACTGAAGCTTTCTTT. Translation gives CASRLLGGTEAFF. V is TRBV11-1 and J is TRBJ1-1; a weak D match, TRBD1 (5 bases). CDR1 and CDR2 (germline): SGHAT, FQDESV (reference sequence). The V gene lost 8 bases and the J gene lost 4 bases, with 14 bases spanning the gap. The CDR3 sequence is 13 residues long. The whole variable domain, filled in from reference TRBV11-1 and TRBJ1-1, reads EAEVAQSPRYKITEKSQAVAFWCDPISGHATLYWYRQILGQGPELLVQFQDESVVDDSQLPKDRFSAERLKGVDSTLKIQPAELGDSAMYLCASRLLGGTEAFFGQGTRLTVV.

In regard to this clone: Other DNA sequences of this sample code for an identical CDR3. This chain links TRBV18 with TRBJ2-7; no clear D. CDR3 size: 13 residues. V shed 2 bases and J shed 1 base, with 6 bases lying between them. The germline V gene has CDR1 KGHSH and CDR2 LQKENI. CDR3 residues: CASSPGRSYEQYF. The CDR3, as DNA: TGTGCCAGCTCACCAGGCAGATCCTACGAGCAGTACTTC.

In this sample, this clone turned up once. V and J are TRBV18 and TRBJ1-2; 8 nucleotides align to TRBD1. With 3 bases clipped from V and 3 bases from J, the junction kept 3 bases outside the gene matches. Germline loops: CDR1 KGHSH, CDR2 LQKENI. The CDR3 sequence is 14 residues long. The CDR3 is CASSPQGADYGYTF. In DNA, the CDR3 is TGTGCCAGCTCACCTCAGGGGGCTGACTATGGCTACACCTTC.

This clone was seen only a few times. The rearrangement uses TRBV2 and TRBJ2-1; 16 positions agree with TRBD2. CDR1 is SNHLY, CDR2 FYNNEI, per germline. With V trimmed by 5 bases and J by 6 bases, 10 bases remained unmatched. This CDR3 region has 18 residues. CDR3 protein: CASSPGTSGRAKGNEQFF. The CDR3 DNA reads TGTGCCAGCAGTCCCGGGACTAGCGGGAGGGCCAAGGGCAATGAGCAGTTCTTC.

This rearrangement joins TRBV9 to TRBJ2-5; tentatively, D is TRBD2 (6 bases). Germline loops: CDR1 SGDLS, CDR2 YYNGEE. Trimming cost V 0 bases and J 5 bases, with 14 bases left between them. CDR3 size: 15 residues. CDR3 sequence reads: CASSVVGVGGETQYF. The DNA of the CDR3 is TGTGCCAGCAGCGTAGTAGGAGTAGGAGGGGAGACCCAGTACTTC.

The chain couples TRBV11-2 to TRBJ2-3; D gene unclear. The germline V gene encodes CDR1 SGHAT and CDR2 FQNNGV. Trimming pared 1 base from V and 2 bases from J, leaving 13 bases between. The CDR3 loop spans 16 amino acids. The CDR3 loop reads CASSLGSVFATDTQYF. For the CDR3, the DNA is TGTGCCAGCAGCTTAGGGTCGGTTTTCGCCACAGATACGCAGTATTTT.

The rearrangement uses TRBV6-5 and TRBJ1-2; D call uncertain. Trimming cost V 2 bases and J 2 bases, with 6 bases left between them. The germline gives CDR1 MNHEY, CDR2 SVGAGI. This CDR3 is 13 amino acids long. CDR3 sequence: CASSYRLNYGYTF. CDR3 in DNA: TGTGCCAGCAGTTACCGACTAAACTATGGCTACACCTTC.

The CDR3 bases are TGCGCCAGCACCCCGGGAGATCTTAACTATGGCTACACCTTC. Protein product: CASTPGDLNYGYTF. The V gene is TRBV5-1, the J gene TRBJ1-2; D gene unclear. The CDR3 contains 14 residues. Germline V gene data show CDR1 as SGHRS and CDR2 as YFSETQ. Between the trimmed V and J ends, which lost 6 bases and 1 base, there was a span of 13 bases.

This clone was detected once. The chain carries TRBV7-9 and TRBJ1-1; 11 bases map to TRBD1. After removal of 5 bases from V and 0 bases from J, the junction contained 5 bases not matched to a gene. The germline V gene encodes CDR1 SEHNR and CDR2 FQNEAQ (reference sequence). The CDR3 has 16 residues. The DNA of the CDR3 is TGTGCCAGCAGCGACGGACAGGGGGCTGTGAACACTGAAGCTTTCTTT. As protein: CASSDGQGAVNTEAFF.

The chain is built from TRBV19 and TRBJ1-2; a possible D gene is TRBD1 (5 bases). This CDR3 comprises 13 residues. From germline, CDR1 is LNHDA and CDR2 SQIVND (reference sequence). Between the trimmed V and J ends, which lost 4 bases and 4 bases, there was a span of 10 bases. CDR3 loop: CASSTDRLYGYTF. Here the CDR3 DNA reads TGTGCCAGTAGTACTGACAGACTCTATGGCTACACCTTC.

V gene TRBV7-9 combines with J gene TRBJ1-4; 10 bases map to TRBD1. The CDR3 contains 15 residues. J was trimmed by 7 bases and V by 5 bases; bases with no gene match: 7. Germline lookup yields CDR1 SEHNR and CDR2 FQNEAQ (reference sequence). This CDR3 is CASSPGQGVGEKLFF. The CDR3, as DNA: TGTGCCAGCAGCCCCGGACAGGGGGTTGGTGAAAAACTGTTTTTT.

This chain links TRBV27 with TRBJ1-2; D is unclear. This CDR3 is 13 amino acids long. CDR1 MNHEY and CDR2 SMNVEV come from the germline V gene (reference sequence). Trimming pared 6 bases from V and 6 bases from J, leaving 14 bases between. The CDR3 is CASRTTTEDGYTF. The CDR3 coding sequence is TGTGCCAGCAGGACGACAACGGAAGATGGCTACACCTTC.

The chain has TRBV18 and TRBJ1-2, with 12 bases identical to TRBD1. The germline gives CDR1 KGHSH, CDR2 LQKENI. After removal of 0 bases from V and 3 bases from J, the junction contained 8 bases not matched to a gene. CDR3 length equals 18 residues. The CDR3, as DNA: TGTGCCAGCTCACCACCGTATGGGACAGGGGGCATGGACTATGGCTACACCTTC. Translation gives CASSPPYGTGGMDYGYTF.

V and J are TRBV5-1 and TRBJ2-6; maybe TRBD1 (6 bases). This CDR3 has 17 residues. Per the germline V gene, CDR1 is SGHRS and CDR2 is YFSETQ. With 3 bases removed from V and 0 bases from J, the gap between germline ends came to 13 bases. The CDR3 bases are TGCGCCAGCAGCTGGGGGTGGGGGCTCTCTGGGGCCAACGTCCTGACTTTC. Its translation: CASSWGWGLSGANVLTF. Supplemented by reference TRBV5-1 and TRBJ2-6, the full variable domain reads KAGVTQTPRYLIKTRGQQVTLSCSPISGHRSVSWYQQTPGQGLQFLFEYFSETQRNKGNFPGRFSGRQFSNSRSEMNVSTLELGDSALYLCASSWGWGLSGANVLTFGAGSRLTVL.

The V gene is TRBV27, the J gene TRBJ2-7; 14 nucleotides agree with TRBD2. Per the germline V gene, CDR1 is MNHEY and CDR2 is SMNVEV (reference sequence). With 8 bases clipped from V and 4 bases from J, the junction kept 10 bases outside the gene matches. The CDR3 sequence is 16 residues long. CDR3 DNA: TGTGCCAGCCGCGGACTAGCGGGGGGCACGCAGTACGAGCAGTACTTC. Translated: CASRGLAGGTQYEQYF.

This chain connects TRBV5-1 to TRBJ1-1; D unclear. Looked up from germline, CDR1 is SGHRS and CDR2 is YFSETQ. CDR3 length equals 13 residues. V was cut by 2 bases and J by 1 base, with 6 bases left in between. CDR3 loop: CASSFWANTEAFF. CDR3 DNA: TGCGCCAGCAGCTTTTGGGCGAACACTGAAGCTTTCTTT.

The chain couples TRBV6-1 to TRBJ1-2; 9 nucleotides match TRBD1. The CDR3 consists of 14 residues. The germline V gene has CDR1 MNHNS and CDR2 SASEGT. J gave up 8 bases and V 7 bases, and 11 bases lay outside the gene matches. This CDR3 is CASIGGQGLGGYTF. The CDR3 DNA reads TGTGCCAGCATCGGGGGACAGGGATTGGGCGGCTACACCTTC.

This chain connects TRBV5-1 to TRBJ2-7; D perhaps matches TRBD1 (5 bases). The CDR3 consists of 14 residues. CDR1 SGHRS and CDR2 YFSETQ come from the germline V gene. Trimming pared 0 bases from V and 2 bases from J, leaving 9 bases between. Written as DNA, the CDR3 is TGCGCCAGCAGCTTGGAGGGGATTACCTACGAGCAGTACTTC. This sequence encodes CASSLEGITYEQYF.

The V call is TRBV4-2, the J call TRBJ2-7; TRBD2 matches at 7 bases. Per the germline V gene, CDR1 is LGHNA and CDR2 is YNFKEQ. After removal of 1 base from V and 0 bases from J, the junction contained 6 bases not matched to a gene. This CDR3 is 16 amino acids long. CDR3 bases: TGTGCCAGCAGCCAAGCTGAAGCGGGACTCTCCTACGAGCAGTACTTC. This gives the protein CASSQAEAGLSYEQYF.